Below, 13 T cell receptor beta chains from the same sample are listed, as sequenced in a study of OX40 agonist ivuxolimab in advanced cancers. Measured with immunoSEQ multiplex PCR; TCRdb has only the in-frame clones, and not every one. The sample records about 62,000 clones, around 85% being singletons. Sample: CD4+ or CD8+ T cells sorted from blood, taken in a trial of the OX40 agonist ivuxolimab. Source of these receptors: an adult with an advanced solid tumor such as melanoma, head and neck, liver or kidney cancer.

This rearrangement joins TRBV5-1 to TRBJ2-5; 13 bases line up with TRBD2. The J call is doubtful: the DNA matches TRBJ2-7 better. The germline gives CDR1 SGHRS, CDR2 YFSETQ. This CDR3 has 16 amino acids. The CDR3 DNA reads as TGCGCCAGCAGACTAGCGGGAGGGCCTACATTCTACGAGCAGTACTTC. Residues: CASRLAGGPTFYEQYF.

The CDR3 nucleotides read TGTGCCAGCAGTGAAGGTTTGGCACAGTCCTATGGCTACACCTTC. This gives the protein CASSEGLAQSYGYTF. The chain recombines TRBV6-1 with TRBJ1-2; D is undetermined. Germline assignment: CDR1 MNHNS and CDR2 SASEGT. Trimming pared 1 base from V and 4 bases from J, leaving 13 bases between. The CDR3 has 15 amino acids.

For the CDR3, the DNA is TGTGCCAGCAGGGGGGGTGAGGCGTTCTTC. Protein product: CASRGGEAFF. The chain couples TRBV4-2 to TRBJ2-1; D perhaps matches TRBD2 (6 bases). The germline CDR1 and CDR2 sequences are LGHNA and YNFKEQ. Trimming took off 6 bases at V and 15 bases at J, with 12 bases between the two ends. The CDR3 contains 10 residues.

The chain employs TRBV19 and TRBJ1-1; D might be TRBD1 (6 bases). Germline V gene data show CDR1 as LNHDA and CDR2 as SQIVND (reference sequence). The CDR3 totals 14 residues. The V gene lost 1 base and the J gene lost 1 base, with 7 bases spanning the gap. For the CDR3, the DNA is TGTGCCAGTAGTATAGGGGGGCCGAACACTGAAGCTTTCTTT. It is translated as CASSIGGPNTEAFF.

This chain connects TRBV28 to TRBJ2-5, with D perhaps given as TRBD1 or TRBD2 (5 bases each). V shed 11 bases and J shed 3 bases, with 22 bases lying between them. There are 15 residues in the CDR3. The germline CDR1 and CDR2 sequences are MDHEN and SYDVKM. The CDR3 here is CAGGPGTGAEETQYF. CDR3 bases: TGTGCCGGTGGCCCCGGGACCGGTGCGGAAGAGACCCAGTACTTC.

This chain uses TRBV29-1 with TRBJ1-6; no clear D gene. V was cut by 4 bases and J by 4 bases, with 8 bases left in between. CDR3 length: 13 amino acids. Germline loops: CDR1 SQVTM, CDR2 ANQGSEA. The CDR3 protein is CSVGSDYNSPLHF. CDR3 DNA sequence: TGCAGCGTTGGGTCGGATTATAATTCACCCCTCCACTTT.

The chain uses TRBV9 and TRBJ2-5; the match to TRBD2 covers 10 bases. CDR3 length equals 16 residues. CDR1 and CDR2 (germline): SGDLS, YYNGEE. The ends lost 0 bases at V and 1 base at J; junction bases unmatched: 3. The CDR3 loop reads CASSVASSGGQETQYF. Written as DNA, the CDR3 is TGTGCCAGCAGCGTAGCGTCTAGCGGGGGCCAAGAGACCCAGTACTTC.

The V call is TRBV25-1, the J call TRBJ2-3; TRBD2 matches 9 bases. CDR3 length equals 16 residues. CDR1 and CDR2 (germline): MGHDK, SYGVNS. V lost 2 bases and J lost 3; bases outside the gene matches: 6. The CDR3 reads CASSERPSGITDTQYF. The DNA of the CDR3 is TGTGCCAGCAGTGAAAGGCCTAGCGGGATAACAGATACGCAGTATTTT.

The table lists this clone with a count of one. This chain joins TRBV7-2 and TRBJ2-5; 11 bases agree with TRBD2. With 3 bases clipped from V and 1 base from J, the junction kept 4 bases outside the gene matches. The length of the CDR3 is 16 residues. CDR1 is SGHTA, CDR2 FQGNSA, per germline. In DNA form, the CDR3 reads TGTGCCAGCAGCTTTCGTAGCGGGGGGGTCCAAGAGACCCAGTACTTC. It specifies CASSFRSGGVQETQYF.

The chain combines TRBV10-3 with TRBJ1-2, with 8 bases that match TRBD1. CDR1 and CDR2 from the germline V gene are ENHRY and SYGVKD. The junction had 10 bases not matched to a gene; V was cut back by 10 bases and J by 3 bases. CDR3 length: 14 amino acids. Here the CDR3 reads CATTSGTGDYGYTF. The CDR3 DNA sequence: TGTGCCACTACTTCCGGGACAGGAGACTATGGCTACACCTTC.

The V and J genes are TRBV30 and TRBJ1-2; D not certain. The germline V gene encodes CDR1 GTSNPN and CDR2 SVGIG (reference sequence). The CDR3 extends over 11 amino acids. The V gene lost 3 bases and the J gene lost 8 bases, with 10 bases spanning the gap. In DNA, the CDR3 is TGTGCCTGGAGGGACGGAAGGGGCTACACCTTC. Translation gives CAWRDGRGYTF.

This clone occurred once. The rearrangement uses TRBV15 and TRBJ2-5, with 12 bases lining up with TRBD2. With V trimmed by 5 bases and J by 2 bases, 6 bases remained unmatched. Germline assignment: CDR1 LNHNV and CDR2 YYDKDF (reference sequence). This CDR3 has 16 residues. The CDR3 coding sequence is TGTGCCACCAGCCCCCTCCTAGCGGGGGGGCAAGAGACCCAGTACTTC. Protein sequence: CATSPLLAGGQETQYF. The full variable domain, its missing parts supplied by reference TRBV15 and TRBJ2-5, is DAMVIQNPRYQVTQFGKPVTLSCSQTLNHNVMYWYQQKSSQAPKLLFHYYDKDFNNEADTPDNFQSRRPNTSFCFLDIRSPGLGDTAMYLCATSPLLAGGQETQYFGPGTRLLVL.

This chain links TRBV19 with TRBJ2-1, with D perhaps TRBD2 (7 bases). CDR1 is LNHDA and CDR2 is SQIVND in the germline V gene (reference sequence). V lost 1 base and J lost 3, with 13 bases in between. The CDR3 runs to 16 residues. For the CDR3, the DNA is TGTGCCAGTAGTATAGGAGGGGGGGCCTTCTACAATGAGCAGTTCTTC. This translates into CASSIGGGAFYNEQFF.